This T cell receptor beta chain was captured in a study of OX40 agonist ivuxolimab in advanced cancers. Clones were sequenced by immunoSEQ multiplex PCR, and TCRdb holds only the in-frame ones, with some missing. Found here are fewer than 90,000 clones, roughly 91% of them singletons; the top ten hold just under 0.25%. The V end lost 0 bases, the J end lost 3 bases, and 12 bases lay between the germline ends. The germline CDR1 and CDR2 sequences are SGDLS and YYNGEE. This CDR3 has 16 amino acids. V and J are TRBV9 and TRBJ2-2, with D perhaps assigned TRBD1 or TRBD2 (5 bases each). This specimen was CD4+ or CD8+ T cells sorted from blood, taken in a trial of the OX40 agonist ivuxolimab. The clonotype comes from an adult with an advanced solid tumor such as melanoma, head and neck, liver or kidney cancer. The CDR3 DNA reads TGTGCCAGCAGCGTAGCGTTCGGGGCCGACACCGGGGAGCTGTTTTTT. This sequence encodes CASSVAFGADTGELFF. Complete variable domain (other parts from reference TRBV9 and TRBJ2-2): DSGVTQTPKHLITATGQRVTLRCSPRSGDLSVYWYQQSLDQGLQFLIQYYNGEERAKGNILERFSAQQFPDLHSELNLSSLELGDSALYFCASSVAFGADTGELFFGEGSRLTVL.